This is a list of T cell receptor beta chains from one sample in a study of post-analysis software for immune sequencing data. Each CDR3 protein is one row after TCRdb ran MiXCR on the PCR reads. The sample consists of under 650,000 distinct CDR3 sequences, 44% of them appearing once. Input material: blood. The receptors come from a girl aged 10 to 17 with multiple sclerosis. The CDR3 runs from the conserved cysteine through the conserved F or W. The order of the fields is J gene, D gene, V gene, CDR3 protein. The D gene is left open where the match is weak.

J: TRBJ2-6
D: .
V: TRBV7-9
CDR3: CASSLVASRSGANVLTF

J: TRBJ1-1
D: TRBD1
V: TRBV5-1
CDR3: CASSSRTGDTEAFF

J: TRBJ2-1
D: TRBD2
V: TRBV6-2/TRBV6-3
CDR3: CASSWGLGRNEQFF

J: TRBJ1-1
D: TRBD1
V: TRBV5-1
CDR3: CASSWDRMNTEAFF

J: TRBJ2-5
D: .
V: TRBV7-3
CDR3: CASSLDHGARNEQYF

J: TRBJ2-1
D: .
V: TRBV27
CDR3: CASTPGTHRTNEQFF

J: TRBJ2-1
D: .
V: TRBV6-5
CDR3: CASRSPLGDEQFF

J: TRBJ2-1
D: .
V: TRBV12-3/TRBV12-4
CDR3: CATVRRAYNEQFF

J: TRBJ2-5
D: TRBD2
V: TRBV12-3/TRBV12-4
CDR3: CASRVAGGQETQYF

J: TRBJ2-7
D: .
V: TRBV10-3
CDR3: CAISEGRGGSEQYF

J: TRBJ1-5
D: .
V: TRBV20-1
CDR3: CSARRETDQPQHF

J: TRBJ2-1
D: TRBD2
V: TRBV20-1
CDR3: CSATRGRGGRGEQFF

J: TRBJ2-5
D: .
V: TRBV4-2
CDR3: CASSQEGLVRETQYF

J: TRBJ2-4
D: .
V: TRBV3-1
CDR3: CASSRAAPKNIQYF

J: TRBJ2-3
D: TRBD1
V: TRBV29-1
CDR3: CSVEGTGPTDTQYF

J: TRBJ2-1
D: TRBD2
V: TRBV9
CDR3: CASSVKREYSEQFF

J: TRBJ2-1
D: TRBD1
V: TRBV5-1
CDR3: CASSAGQGNNEQFF

J: TRBJ2-7
D: .
V: TRBV4-2
CDR3: CASSQDFRRSSYEQYF

J: TRBJ1-2
D: .
V: TRBV7-2
CDR3: CASSPYLVRDYGYTF

J: TRBJ2-7
D: TRBD2
V: TRBV20-1
CDR3: CSAQLAGGEQYF

J: TRBJ2-1
D: .
V: TRBV5-1
CDR3: CASSPGQTSYNEQFF

J: .
D: TRBD2
V: TRBV13
CDR3: CASSLDLAGWSEQYF

J: TRBJ1-1
D: .
V: TRBV6-1
CDR3: CASSESGFTEAFF

J: TRBJ1-2
D: .
V: TRBV20-1
CDR3: CSARDPQGWFYGYTF

J: TRBJ1-5
D: TRBD1
V: TRBV5-1
CDR3: CASSLGQGNSNQPQHF

J: TRBJ2-5
D: TRBD2
V: TRBV12-3/TRBV12-4
CDR3: CASRLTSAETQYF

J: TRBJ2-5
D: TRBD2
V: TRBV12-3/TRBV12-4
CDR3: CASSRTSGPGKTLYF

J: TRBJ1-5
D: TRBD1
V: TRBV18
CDR3: CASSPDRVGQPQHF

J: TRBJ2-7
D: TRBD1
V: TRBV6-5
CDR3: CASSYSTGGSYEQYF

J: .
D: .
V: TRBV29-1
CDR3: CSVDLRLAETQYF

J: .
D: .
V: TRBV29-1
CDR3: CSVLPAGFQETQFF

J: TRBJ2-7
D: TRBD1
V: TRBV10-3
CDR3: CAINPGQGSYEQYF

J: TRBJ2-5
D: TRBD1
V: TRBV29-1
CDR3: CSVEDLVGQGPRETQYF

J: TRBJ2-7
D: .
V: TRBV5-6
CDR3: CASSLPLYPTNEQYF

J: TRBJ1-1
D: .
V: TRBV3-1
CDR3: CASSKTGANTEAFF

J: TRBJ2-3
D: TRBD2
V: TRBV7-2
CDR3: CASSLQAGGNTDTQYF